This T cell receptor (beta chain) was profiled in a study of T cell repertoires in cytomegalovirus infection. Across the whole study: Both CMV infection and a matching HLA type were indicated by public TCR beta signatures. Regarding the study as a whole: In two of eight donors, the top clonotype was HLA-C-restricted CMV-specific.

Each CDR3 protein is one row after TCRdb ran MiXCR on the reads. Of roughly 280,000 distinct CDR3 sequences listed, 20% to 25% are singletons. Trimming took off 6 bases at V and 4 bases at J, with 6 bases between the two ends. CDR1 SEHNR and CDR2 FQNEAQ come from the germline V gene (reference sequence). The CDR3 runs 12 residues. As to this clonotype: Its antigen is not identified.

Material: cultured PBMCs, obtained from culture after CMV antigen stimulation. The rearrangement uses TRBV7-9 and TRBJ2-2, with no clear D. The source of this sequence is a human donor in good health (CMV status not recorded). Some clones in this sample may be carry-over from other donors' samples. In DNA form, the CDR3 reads TGTGCCAGCAGACCCGGCACCGGGGAGCTGTTTTTT. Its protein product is CASRPGTGELFF.